This TCR beta chain stems from a study of T-cell memory formation after mild COVID-19. This CDR3 has 15 amino acids. CDR1 LGHDT and CDR2 YNNKEL come from the germline V gene (reference sequence). Between the trimmed V and J ends, which lost 1 base and 1 base, there was a span of 9 bases. In this sample, this clonotype turned up once. The antigen is unknown. TCRdb independently ran MiXCR on the 5' RACE reads; one entry per CDR3 protein. In the table there are about 500,000 distinct CDR3 sequences, around 21% of which are singletons. General study results and limits: Within pre-infection memory, some responding clones were found, suggesting cross-reactive memory joined. Nothing showed for sure that second-wave clones peaking on day 37 were SARS-CoV-2 specific.

The chain carries TRBV3-1 and TRBJ2-3; maybe TRBD2 (5 bases). The sequencing input was PBMCs or a T cell subset sorted from them (not recorded which). The origin of this receptor is an adult woman who had mild COVID-19 (a few samples of this study predate the infection). Cell type and time point are not known. The CDR3 reads CASSQVGVGTDTQYF. The DNA for the CDR3 is TGTGCCAGCAGCCAAGTGGGAGTCGGCACAGATACGCAGTATTTT.